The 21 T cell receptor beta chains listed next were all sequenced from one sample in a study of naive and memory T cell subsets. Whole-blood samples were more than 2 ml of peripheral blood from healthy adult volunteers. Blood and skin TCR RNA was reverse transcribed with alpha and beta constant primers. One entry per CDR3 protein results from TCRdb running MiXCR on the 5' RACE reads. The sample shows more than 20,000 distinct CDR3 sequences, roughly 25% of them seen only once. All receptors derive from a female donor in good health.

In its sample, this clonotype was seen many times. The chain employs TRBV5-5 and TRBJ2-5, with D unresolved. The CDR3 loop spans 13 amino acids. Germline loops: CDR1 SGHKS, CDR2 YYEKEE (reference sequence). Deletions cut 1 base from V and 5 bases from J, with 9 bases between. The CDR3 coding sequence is TGTGCCAGCAGCTTGAGTGGATCCGAGACCCAGTACTTC. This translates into CASSLSGSETQYF.

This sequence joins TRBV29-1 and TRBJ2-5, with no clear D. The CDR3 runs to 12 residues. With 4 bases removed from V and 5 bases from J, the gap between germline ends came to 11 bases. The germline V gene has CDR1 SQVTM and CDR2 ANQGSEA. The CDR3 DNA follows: TGCAGCGTTGTCCAGACCCCCGAGACCCAGTACTTC. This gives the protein CSVVQTPETQYF.

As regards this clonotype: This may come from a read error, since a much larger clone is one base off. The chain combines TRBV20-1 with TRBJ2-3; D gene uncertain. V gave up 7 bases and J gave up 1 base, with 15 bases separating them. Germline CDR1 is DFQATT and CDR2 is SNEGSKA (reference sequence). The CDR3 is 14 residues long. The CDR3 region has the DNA TGCAGTGTCCCCTCCCTGCTTCGCACAGATACGCAGTATTTT. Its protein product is CSVPSLLRTDTQYF.

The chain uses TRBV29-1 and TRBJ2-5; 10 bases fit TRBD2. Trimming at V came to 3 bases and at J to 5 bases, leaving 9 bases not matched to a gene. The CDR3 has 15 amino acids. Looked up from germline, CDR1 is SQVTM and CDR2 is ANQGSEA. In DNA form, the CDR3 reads TGCAGCGTTGACCCAGCGGGGGGGCGGTTGGAGACCCAGTACTTC. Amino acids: CSVDPAGGRLETQYF.

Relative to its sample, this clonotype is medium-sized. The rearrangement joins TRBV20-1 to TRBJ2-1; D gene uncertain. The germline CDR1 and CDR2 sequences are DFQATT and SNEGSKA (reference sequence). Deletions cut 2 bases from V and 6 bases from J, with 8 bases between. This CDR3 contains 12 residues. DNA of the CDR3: TGCAGTGCTAGAACAGACGCCAATGAGCAGTTCTTC. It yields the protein CSARTDANEQFF.

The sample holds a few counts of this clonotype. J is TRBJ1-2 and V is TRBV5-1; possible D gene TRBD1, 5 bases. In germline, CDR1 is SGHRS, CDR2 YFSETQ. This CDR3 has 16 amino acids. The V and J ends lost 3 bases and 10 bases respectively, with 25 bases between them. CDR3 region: CASSYRLGPQGDDYTF. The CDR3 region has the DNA TGCGCCAGCAGCTACCGACTGGGACCGCAAGGCGATGACTACACCTTC.

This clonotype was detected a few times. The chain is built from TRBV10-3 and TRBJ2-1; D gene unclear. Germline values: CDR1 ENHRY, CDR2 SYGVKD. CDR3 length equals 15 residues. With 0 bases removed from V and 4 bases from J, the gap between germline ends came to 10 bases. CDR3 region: CAISESTDSYNEQFF. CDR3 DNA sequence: TGTGCCATCAGTGAGTCGACTGACTCTTACAATGAGCAGTTCTTC.

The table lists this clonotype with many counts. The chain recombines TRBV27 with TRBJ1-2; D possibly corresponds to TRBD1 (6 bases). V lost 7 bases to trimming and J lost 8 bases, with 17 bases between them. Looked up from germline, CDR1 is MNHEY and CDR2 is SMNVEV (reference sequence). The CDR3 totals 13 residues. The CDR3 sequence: CASTERGGKGYTF. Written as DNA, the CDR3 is TGTGCCAGCACCGAGAGGGGGGGGAAGGGCTACACCTTC.

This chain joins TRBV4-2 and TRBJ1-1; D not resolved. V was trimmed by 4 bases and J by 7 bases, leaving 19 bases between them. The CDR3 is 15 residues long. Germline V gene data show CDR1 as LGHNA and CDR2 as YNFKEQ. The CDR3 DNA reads TGTGCCAGCAGCCCTGGTAGTAAGCCGGCCCATGAAGCTTTCTTT. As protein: CASSPGSKPAHEAFF.

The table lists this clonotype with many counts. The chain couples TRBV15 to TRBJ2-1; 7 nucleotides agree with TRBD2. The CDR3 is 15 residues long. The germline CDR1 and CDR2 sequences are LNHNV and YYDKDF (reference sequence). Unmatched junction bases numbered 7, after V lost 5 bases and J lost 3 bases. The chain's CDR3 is CATSATSVSYNEQFF. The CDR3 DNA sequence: TGTGCCACCAGCGCAACTAGCGTTAGCTACAATGAGCAGTTCTTC.

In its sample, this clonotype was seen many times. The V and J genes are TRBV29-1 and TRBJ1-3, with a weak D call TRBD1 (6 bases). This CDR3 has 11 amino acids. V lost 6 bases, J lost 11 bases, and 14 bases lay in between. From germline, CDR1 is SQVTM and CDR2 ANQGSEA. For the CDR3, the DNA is TGCAGCGTCCACTCAGGGGCCGCCATATATTTT. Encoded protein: CSVHSGAAIYF.

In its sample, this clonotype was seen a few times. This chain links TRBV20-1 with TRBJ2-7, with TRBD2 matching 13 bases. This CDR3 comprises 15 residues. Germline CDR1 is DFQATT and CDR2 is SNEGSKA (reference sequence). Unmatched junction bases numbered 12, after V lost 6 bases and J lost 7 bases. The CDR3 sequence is CSARRRTSGRGEQYF. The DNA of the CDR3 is TGCAGTGCCCGGAGGCGGACTAGCGGGAGAGGGGAGCAGTACTTC.

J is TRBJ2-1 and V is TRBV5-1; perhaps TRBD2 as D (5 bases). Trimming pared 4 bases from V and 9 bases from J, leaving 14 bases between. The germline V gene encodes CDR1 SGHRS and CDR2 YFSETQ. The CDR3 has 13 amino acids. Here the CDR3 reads CASSPTRGSEQFF. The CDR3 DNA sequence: TGCGCCAGCAGCCCTACTAGAGGTAGTGAGCAGTTCTTC.

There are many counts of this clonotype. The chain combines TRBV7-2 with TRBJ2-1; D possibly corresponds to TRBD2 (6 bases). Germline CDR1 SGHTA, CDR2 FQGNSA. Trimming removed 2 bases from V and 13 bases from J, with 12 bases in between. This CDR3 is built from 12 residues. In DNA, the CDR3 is TGTGCCAGCAGCTTATCACGGGGGTTCCAGTTCTTC. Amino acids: CASSLSRGFQFF.

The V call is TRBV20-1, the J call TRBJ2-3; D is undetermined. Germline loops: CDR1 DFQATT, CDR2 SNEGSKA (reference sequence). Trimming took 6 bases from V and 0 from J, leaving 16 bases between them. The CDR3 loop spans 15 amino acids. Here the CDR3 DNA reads TGCAGTGCCGGAAGAATATTGAAGAGCACAGATACGCAGTATTTT. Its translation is CSAGRILKSTDTQYF.

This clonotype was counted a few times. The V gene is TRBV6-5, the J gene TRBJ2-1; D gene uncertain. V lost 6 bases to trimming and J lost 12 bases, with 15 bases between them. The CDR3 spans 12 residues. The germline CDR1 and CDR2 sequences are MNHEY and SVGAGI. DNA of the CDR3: TGTGCCAGCAGCCAGACGGGTCTGGGGCAGTTCTTC. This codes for CASSQTGLGQFF.

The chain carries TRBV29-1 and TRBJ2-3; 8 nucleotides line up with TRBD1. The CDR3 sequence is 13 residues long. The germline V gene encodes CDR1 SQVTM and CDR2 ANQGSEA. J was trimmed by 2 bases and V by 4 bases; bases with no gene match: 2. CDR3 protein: CSVGQGATDTQYF. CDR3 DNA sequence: TGCAGCGTTGGGCAGGGGGCCACAGATACGCAGTATTTT.

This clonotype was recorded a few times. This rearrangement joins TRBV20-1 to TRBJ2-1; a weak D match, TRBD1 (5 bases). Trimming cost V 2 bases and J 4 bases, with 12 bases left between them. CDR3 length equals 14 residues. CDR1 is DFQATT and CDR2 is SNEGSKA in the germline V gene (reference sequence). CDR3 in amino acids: CSARIQERYNEQFF. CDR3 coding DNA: TGCAGTGCTAGAATACAGGAGAGATACAATGAGCAGTTCTTC.

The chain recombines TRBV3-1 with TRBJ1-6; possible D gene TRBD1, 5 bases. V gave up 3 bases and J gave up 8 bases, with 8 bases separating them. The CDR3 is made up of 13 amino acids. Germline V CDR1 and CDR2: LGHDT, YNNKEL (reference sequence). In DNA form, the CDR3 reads TGTGCCAGCAGCCAGGGGACGGATTCACCCCTCCACTTT. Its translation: CASSQGTDSPLHF. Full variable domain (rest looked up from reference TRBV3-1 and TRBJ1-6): DTAVSQTPKYLVTQMGNDKSIKCEQNLGHDTMYWYKQDSKKFLKIMFSYNNKELIINETVPNRFSPKSPDKAHLNLHINSLELGDSAVYFCASSQGTDSPLHFGNGTRLTVT.

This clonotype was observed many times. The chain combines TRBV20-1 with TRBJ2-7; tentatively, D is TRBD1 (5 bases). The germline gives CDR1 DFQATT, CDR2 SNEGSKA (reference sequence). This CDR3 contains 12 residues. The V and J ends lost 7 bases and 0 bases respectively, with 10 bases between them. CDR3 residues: CSGRGPSYEQYF. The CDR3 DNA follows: TGCAGTGGAAGGGGCCCCTCCTACGAGCAGTACTTC.

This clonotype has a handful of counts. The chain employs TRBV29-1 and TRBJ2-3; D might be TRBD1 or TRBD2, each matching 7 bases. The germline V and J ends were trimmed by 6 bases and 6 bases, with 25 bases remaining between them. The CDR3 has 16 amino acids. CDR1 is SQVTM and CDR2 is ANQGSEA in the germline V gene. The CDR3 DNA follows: TGCAGCGTCGGGGGGACAGCTCGGTCCGGAACCGATACGCAGTATTTT. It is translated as CSVGGTARSGTDTQYF.